The entry below gives a single T cell receptor beta chain sequence along with its context. Through a sample-barcoded 5' primer and a J-beta primer mix, a second PCR was run for roughly 6 to 11 cycles. TCRdb reanalysed the 5' RACE reads using MiXCR and keeps one entry per CDR3 protein. The profile shows 1.5 million to 2 million distinct CDR3 sequences, around 48% of them singletons. The data are from a study of blood T cells in healthy people across ages. The length of the CDR3 is 11 residues. Germline CDR1 and CDR2: SQVTM and ANQGSEA. Trimming took 4 bases from V and 4 from J, leaving 5 bases between them.

The sequencing sample was made of blood. The receptor's source is a woman between 35 and 50 years old in good health. The rearrangement uses TRBV29-1 and TRBJ2-1; D unclear. The chain's CDR3 is CSVARYNEQFF. The DNA for the CDR3 is TGCAGCGTTGCCAGGTACAATGAGCAGTTCTTC.